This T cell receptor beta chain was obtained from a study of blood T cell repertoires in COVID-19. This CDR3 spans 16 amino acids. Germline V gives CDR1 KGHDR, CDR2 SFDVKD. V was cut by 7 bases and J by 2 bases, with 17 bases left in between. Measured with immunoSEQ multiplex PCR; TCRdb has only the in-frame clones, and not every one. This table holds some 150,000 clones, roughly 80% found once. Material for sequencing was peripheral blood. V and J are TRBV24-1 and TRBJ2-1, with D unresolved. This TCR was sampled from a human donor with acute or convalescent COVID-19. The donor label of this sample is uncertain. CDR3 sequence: CATSPTFETPYNEQFF. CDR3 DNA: TGTGCCACCAGCCCTACTTTTGAAACCCCCTACAATGAGCAGTTCTTC.